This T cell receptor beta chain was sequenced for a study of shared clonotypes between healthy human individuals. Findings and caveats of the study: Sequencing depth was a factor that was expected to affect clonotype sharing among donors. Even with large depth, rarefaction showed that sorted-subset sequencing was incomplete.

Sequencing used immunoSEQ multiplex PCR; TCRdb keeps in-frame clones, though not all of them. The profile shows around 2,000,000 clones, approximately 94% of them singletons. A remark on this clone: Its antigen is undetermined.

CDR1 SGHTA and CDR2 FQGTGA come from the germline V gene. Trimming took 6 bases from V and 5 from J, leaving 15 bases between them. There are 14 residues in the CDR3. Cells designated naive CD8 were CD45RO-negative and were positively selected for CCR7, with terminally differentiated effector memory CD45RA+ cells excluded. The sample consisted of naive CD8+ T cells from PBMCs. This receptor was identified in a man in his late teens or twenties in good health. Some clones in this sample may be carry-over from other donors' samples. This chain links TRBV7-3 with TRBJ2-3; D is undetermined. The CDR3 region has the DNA TGTGCCAGCAGTCCCTGGGGTGGTGGAGATACGCAGTATTTT. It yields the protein CASSPWGGGDTQYF.